This record concerns one T cell receptor beta chain sequence. The antigen this receptor binds is unknown. The input lacks base qualities; no much larger clone sits a single base away. This record belongs to a study of T cell responses to AZD1222 COVID-19 vaccine (dated by TCRdb to the early 2020s). Background on the whole study: AZD1222 recipients given second doses at about 4 weeks or at about 12 weeks were pooled, since spike-specific TCR depth and breadth were not found to differ between the two schedules. A total of about 250 trial participants underwent TCR sequencing, of whom about 210 had received two doses of AZD1222 and roughly 26 had received two doses of the MenACWY control vaccine. Trial participants were enrolled by age into 18-55, 56-69 and 70-plus year subgroups, with approximately 150, 28 and 58 TCR-sequenced participants respectively. Broad study findings and their caveats: Conclusions about previously exposed vaccinees were limited because only five to seven AZD1222 recipients were SARS-CoV-2 seropositive at baseline. Reportedly, almost half of the unique spike-specific TCRs recognized epitopes lying outside the regions that are mutated in the B.1.351 and B.1.1.7 variants. The 56-69-year group was small, and its depth increase did not reach significance, likely because of low power. The vaccine-associated CD4 TCRs covered the entire spike protein, and the dominant responses fell in regions 160-218 and 743-854. Spike-specific TCR breadth and depth rose significantly after two AZD1222 doses compared with day 0 and with MenACWY recipients. Participants were mostly white British, with more females than males. The authors suggested clonal diversity may have been underestimated. Because no samples from the day 14 peak response were available, repertoires could be characterized only after the peak T cell response.

The CDR3 regions of human TCRbeta chains were subjected to immunosequencing. In the source study's methods: TCRs in the repertoires were compared against a reference library of SARS-CoV-2-specific TCRs that had been generated with the MIRA antigen-specificity platform. Breadth was defined as the fraction of unique TCRs that were SARS-CoV-2-associated. Depth was defined as the fraction of total T cells that were SARS-CoV-2-associated. Using the MIRA data, every spike-specific TCR was mapped to the spike region that the TCR reacted to and assigned to either a CD4 or a CD8 class. Log10-transformed breadth and depth values were compared by one-way ANOVA with Sidak's multiple comparisons tests. TCRdb took this table from immuneACCESS and kept in-frame rearrangements with V and J called. Such tables lack part of the clones; where checked against another copy, unresolved V genes explain under half of the gap, and the rest is unexplained. The DNA gave D and trimming, while V, J and clone size come from that table. Across this sample there are about 110,000 clones, with under 95% seen only once. Around 20% of the sample lies in the top ten.

Via the germline V gene (reference sequence), CDR1 is LNHDA and CDR2 SQIVND. Relative to germline, V is 2 bases shorter and J is 7 bases shorter, with 9 bases between their ends. The CDR3, cysteine through phenylalanine, is 13 amino acids long. The only DNA kept is the CDR3, 39 bases in frame from the first base. The time point label of this sample denotes: baseline before first vaccination. Vaccinee samples came from UK trials COV001 and COV002, including a single-blind randomized controlled phase 2/3 trial of AZD1222 (ChAdOx1 nCoV-19) in healthy adults. For TCRbeta chain sequencing, PBMC samples from trial participants were taken at day 0 and at day 28 after the second dose.

In this chain, TRBV19 is recombined with TRBJ1-5; TRBD1 is a possible D gene, resting on 5 matching bases. The starting material was peripheral blood, obtained on day 0 of AZD1222 vaccination. This receptor was taken from an adult in good health. In nucleotides, the sequence is TGTGCCAGTAGTATACGGGGGGTCCAGCCCCAGCATTTT. Translated, it reads CASSIRGVQPQHF.